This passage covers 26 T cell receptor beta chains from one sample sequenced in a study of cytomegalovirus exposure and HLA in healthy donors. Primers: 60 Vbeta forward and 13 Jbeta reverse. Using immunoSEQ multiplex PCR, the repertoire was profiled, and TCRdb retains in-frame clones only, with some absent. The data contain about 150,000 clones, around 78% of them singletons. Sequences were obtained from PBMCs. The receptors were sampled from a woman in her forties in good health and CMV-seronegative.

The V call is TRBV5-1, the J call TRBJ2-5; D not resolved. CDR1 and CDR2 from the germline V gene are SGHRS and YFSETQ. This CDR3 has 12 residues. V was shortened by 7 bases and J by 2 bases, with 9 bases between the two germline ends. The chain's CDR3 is CASRVPQETQYF. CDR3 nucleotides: TGCGCCAGCCGGGTTCCTCAAGAGACCCAGTACTTC.

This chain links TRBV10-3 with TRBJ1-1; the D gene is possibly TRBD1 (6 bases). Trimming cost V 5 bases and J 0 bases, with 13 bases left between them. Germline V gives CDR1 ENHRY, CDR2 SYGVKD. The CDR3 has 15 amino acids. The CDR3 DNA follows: TGTGCCATCAGTCGGGGGGGGGCAATGAACACTGAAGCTTTCTTT. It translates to CAISRGGAMNTEAFF.

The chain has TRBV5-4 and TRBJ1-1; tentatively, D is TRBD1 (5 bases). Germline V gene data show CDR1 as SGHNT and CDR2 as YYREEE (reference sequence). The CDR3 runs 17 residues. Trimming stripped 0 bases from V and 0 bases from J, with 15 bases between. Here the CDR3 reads CASSLGSGGGLNTEAFF. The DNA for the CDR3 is TGTGCCAGCAGCTTGGGGTCGGGGGGTGGCCTGAACACTGAAGCTTTCTTT.

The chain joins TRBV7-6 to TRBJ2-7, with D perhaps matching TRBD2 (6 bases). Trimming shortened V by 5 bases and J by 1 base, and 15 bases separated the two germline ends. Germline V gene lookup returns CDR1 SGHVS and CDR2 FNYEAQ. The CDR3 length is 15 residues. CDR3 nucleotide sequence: TGTGCCAGCAGCCCGGTCGGGGGTGGGTCCTACGAGCAGTACTTC. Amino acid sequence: CASSPVGGGSYEQYF.

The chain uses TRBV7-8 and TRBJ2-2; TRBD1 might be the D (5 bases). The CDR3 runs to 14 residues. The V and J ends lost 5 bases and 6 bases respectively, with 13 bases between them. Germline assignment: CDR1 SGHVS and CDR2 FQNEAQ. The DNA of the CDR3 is TGTGCCAGCAGCCAGCAGGGTAGTTCCGGGGAGCTGTTTTTT. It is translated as CASSQQGSSGELFF.

CDR3 protein: CASSQMGPVQFF. For the CDR3, the DNA is TGTGCCAGCAGCCAGATGGGGCCAGTGCAGTTCTTC. The J gene is TRBJ2-1, the V gene TRBV7-9; D is possibly TRBD1 (5 bases). The V end was cut by 5 bases, the J end by 12 bases, with 14 bases between. The CDR3 is 12 residues long. Germline lookup yields CDR1 SEHNR and CDR2 FQNEAQ (reference sequence).

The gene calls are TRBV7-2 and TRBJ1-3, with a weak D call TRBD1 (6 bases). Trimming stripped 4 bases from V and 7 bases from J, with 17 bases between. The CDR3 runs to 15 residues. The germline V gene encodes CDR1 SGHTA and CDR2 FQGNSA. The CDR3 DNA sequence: TGTGCCAGCAGCTCAGGGTTAGACAGGCTGAACACCATATATTTT. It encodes CASSSGLDRLNTIYF.

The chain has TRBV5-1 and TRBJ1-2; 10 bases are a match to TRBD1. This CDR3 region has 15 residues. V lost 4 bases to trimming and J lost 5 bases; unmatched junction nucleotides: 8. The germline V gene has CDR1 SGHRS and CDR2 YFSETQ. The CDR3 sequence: CASSNQTGGGYGYTF. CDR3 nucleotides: TGCGCCAGCAGCAACCAGACAGGGGGCGGTTATGGCTACACCTTC.

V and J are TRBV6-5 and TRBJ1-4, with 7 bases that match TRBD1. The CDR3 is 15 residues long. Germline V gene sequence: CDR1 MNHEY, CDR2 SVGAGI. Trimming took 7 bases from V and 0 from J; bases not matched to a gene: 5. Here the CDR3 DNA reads TGTGCCAGCACCCCCACAGGGGCAACTAATGAAAAACTGTTTTTT. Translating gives CASTPTGATNEKLFF.

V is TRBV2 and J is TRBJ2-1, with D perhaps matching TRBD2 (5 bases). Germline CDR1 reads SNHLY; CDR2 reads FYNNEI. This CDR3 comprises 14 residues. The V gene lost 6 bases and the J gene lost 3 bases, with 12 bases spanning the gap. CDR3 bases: TGTGCCAGCAGCGCGGGTCTCATCTACAATGAGCAGTTCTTC. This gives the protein CASSAGLIYNEQFF.

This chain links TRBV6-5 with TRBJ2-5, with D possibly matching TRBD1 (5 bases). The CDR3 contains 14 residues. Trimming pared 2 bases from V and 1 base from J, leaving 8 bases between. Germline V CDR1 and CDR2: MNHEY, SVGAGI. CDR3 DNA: TGTGCCAGCAGTTACGGGCAGGGCCAAGAGACCCAGTACTTC. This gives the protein CASSYGQGQETQYF.

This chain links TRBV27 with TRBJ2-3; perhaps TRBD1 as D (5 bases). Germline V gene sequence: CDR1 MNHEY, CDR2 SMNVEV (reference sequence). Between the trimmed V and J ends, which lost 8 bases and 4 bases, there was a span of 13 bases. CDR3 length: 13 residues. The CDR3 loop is CASSIDSPDTQYF. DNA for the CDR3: TGTGCCAGCTCTATTGACAGCCCAGATACGCAGTATTTT.

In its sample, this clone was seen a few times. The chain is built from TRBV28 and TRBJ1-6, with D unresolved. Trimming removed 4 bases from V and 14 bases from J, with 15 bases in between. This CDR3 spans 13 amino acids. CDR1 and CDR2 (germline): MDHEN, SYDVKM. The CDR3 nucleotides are TGTGCCAGCAGTTCCCCCCCCTCGGTAGCCCTCCACTTT. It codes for CASSSPPSVALHF.

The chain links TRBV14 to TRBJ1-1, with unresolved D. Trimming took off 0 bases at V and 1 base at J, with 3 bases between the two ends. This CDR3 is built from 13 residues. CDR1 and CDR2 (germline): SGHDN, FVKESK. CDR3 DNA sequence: TGTGCCAGCAGCCAAGACAAGAACACTGAAGCTTTCTTT. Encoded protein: CASSQDKNTEAFF.

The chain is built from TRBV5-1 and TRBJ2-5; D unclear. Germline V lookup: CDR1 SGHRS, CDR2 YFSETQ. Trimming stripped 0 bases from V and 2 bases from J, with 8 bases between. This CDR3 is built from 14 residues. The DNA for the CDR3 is TGCGCCAGCAGCTTGGAAACAGCACAAGAGACCCAGTACTTC. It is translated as CASSLETAQETQYF. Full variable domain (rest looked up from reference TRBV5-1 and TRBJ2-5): KAGVTQTPRYLIKTRGQQVTLSCSPISGHRSVSWYQQTPGQGLQFLFEYFSETQRNKGNFPGRFSGRQFSNSRSEMNVSTLELGDSALYLCASSLETAQETQYFGPGTRLLVL.

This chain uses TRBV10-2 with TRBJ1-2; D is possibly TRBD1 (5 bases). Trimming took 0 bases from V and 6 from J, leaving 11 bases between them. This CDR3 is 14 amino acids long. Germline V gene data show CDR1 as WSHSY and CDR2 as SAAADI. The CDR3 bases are TGCGCCAGCAGTGAGTCGTCCAGGGTCAATGGCTACACCTTC. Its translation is CASSESSRVNGYTF.

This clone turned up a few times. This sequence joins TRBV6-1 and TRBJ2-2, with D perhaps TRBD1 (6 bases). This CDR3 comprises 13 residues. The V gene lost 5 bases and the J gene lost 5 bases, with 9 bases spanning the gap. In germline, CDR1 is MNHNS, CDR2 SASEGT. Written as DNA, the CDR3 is TGTGCCAGCAGTCAGGGGTGGACCGGGGAGCTGTTTTTT. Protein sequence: CASSQGWTGELFF.

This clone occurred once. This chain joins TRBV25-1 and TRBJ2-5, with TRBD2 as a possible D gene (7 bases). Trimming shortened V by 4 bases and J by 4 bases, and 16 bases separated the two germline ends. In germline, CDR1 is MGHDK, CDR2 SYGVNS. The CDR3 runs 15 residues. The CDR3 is CASSAPERGGETQYF. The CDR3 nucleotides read TGTGCCAGCAGTGCCCCGGAGAGGGGGGGAGAGACCCAGTACTTC.

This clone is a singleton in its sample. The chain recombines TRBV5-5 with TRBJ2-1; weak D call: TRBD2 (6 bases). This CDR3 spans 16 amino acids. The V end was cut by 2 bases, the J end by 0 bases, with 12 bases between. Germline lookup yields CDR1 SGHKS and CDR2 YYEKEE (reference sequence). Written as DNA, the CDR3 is TGTGCCAGCAGCTTATTACTAGCCACCTCCTACAATGAGCAGTTCTTC. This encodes CASSLLLATSYNEQFF.

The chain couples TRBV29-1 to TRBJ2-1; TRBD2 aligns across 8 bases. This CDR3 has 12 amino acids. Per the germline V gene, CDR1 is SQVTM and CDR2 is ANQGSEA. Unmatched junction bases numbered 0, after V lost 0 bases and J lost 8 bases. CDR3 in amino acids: CSVEDGGDEQFF. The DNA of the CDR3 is TGCAGCGTTGAAGACGGGGGGGATGAGCAGTTCTTC.

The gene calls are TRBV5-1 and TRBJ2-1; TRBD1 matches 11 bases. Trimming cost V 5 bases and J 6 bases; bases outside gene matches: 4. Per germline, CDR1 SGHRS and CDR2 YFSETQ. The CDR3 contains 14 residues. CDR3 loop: CASREGTGGNEQFF. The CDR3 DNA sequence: TGCGCCAGCAGGGAGGGGACAGGGGGCAATGAGCAGTTCTTC.

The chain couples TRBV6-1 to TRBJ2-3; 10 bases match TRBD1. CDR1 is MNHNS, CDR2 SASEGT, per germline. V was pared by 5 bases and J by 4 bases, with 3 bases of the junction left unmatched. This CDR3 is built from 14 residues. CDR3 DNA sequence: TGTGCCAGCAGTACCGGGACAGGGGCAGATACGCAGTATTTT. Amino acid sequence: CASSTGTGADTQYF.

The CDR3 reads CASSEYRETGGGYTF. The DNA for the CDR3 is TGCGCCAGCAGCGAATACAGAGAGACAGGGGGTGGCTACACCTTC. The J gene is TRBJ1-2, the V gene TRBV5-1, with TRBD1 identical over 9 bases. V lost 4 bases and J lost 7; bases outside the gene matches: 11. Germline CDR1 SGHRS, CDR2 YFSETQ. There are 15 residues in the CDR3. Looking up the rest from reference TRBV5-1 and TRBJ1-2 gives the full variable domain: KAGVTQTPRYLIKTRGQQVTLSCSPISGHRSVSWYQQTPGQGLQFLFEYFSETQRNKGNFPGRFSGRQFSNSRSEMNVSTLELGDSALYLCASSEYRETGGGYTFGSGTRLTVV.

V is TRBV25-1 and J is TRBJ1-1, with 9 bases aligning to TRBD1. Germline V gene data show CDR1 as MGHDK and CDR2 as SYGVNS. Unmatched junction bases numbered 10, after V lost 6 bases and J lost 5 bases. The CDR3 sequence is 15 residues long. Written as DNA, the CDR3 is TGTGCCAGCAGGGGAATACAGGGGGCGAAGACTGAAGCTTTCTTT. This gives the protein CASRGIQGAKTEAFF.

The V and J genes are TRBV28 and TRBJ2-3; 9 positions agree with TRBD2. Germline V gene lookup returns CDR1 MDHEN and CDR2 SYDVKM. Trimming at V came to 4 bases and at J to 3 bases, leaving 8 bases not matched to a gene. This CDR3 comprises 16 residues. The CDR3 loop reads CASSSAGGLLTDTQYF. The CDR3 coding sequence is TGTGCCAGCAGTTCAGCGGGGGGACTGTTGACAGATACGCAGTATTTT.

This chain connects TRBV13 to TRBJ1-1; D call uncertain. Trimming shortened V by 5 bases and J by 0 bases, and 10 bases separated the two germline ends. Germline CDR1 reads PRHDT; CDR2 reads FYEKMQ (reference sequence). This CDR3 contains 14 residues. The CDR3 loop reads CASSPGQVNTEAFF. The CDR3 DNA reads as TGTGCCAGCAGCCCTGGGCAGGTGAACACTGAAGCTTTCTTT.